This is a list of T cell receptor beta chains from one sample in a study of OX40 agonist ivuxolimab in advanced cancers. Sequencing used immunoSEQ multiplex PCR; TCRdb keeps in-frame clones, though not all of them. The table includes fewer than 45,000 clones, roughly 90% detected once. The sequences come from CD4+ or CD8+ T cells sorted from blood, collected in a trial of the OX40 agonist ivuxolimab. These receptors were obtained from an adult with an advanced solid tumor such as melanoma, head and neck, liver or kidney cancer. CDR3s include the opening cysteine and the closing phenylalanine or tryptophan. D genes are given only for firm matches. The size of a clone is reported for some rows only, either as once, few or many, or as a class for expanded clones.

size	J	V	D	length	DNA	CDR3
NA	TRBJ2-5	TRBV6-6	NA	16	TGTGCCAGCAGTTACTCGAAAGAGGTCGGGTCGGGGACCCAGTACTTC	CASSYSKEVGSGTQYF
NA	TRBJ2-1	TRBV5-1	TRBD2	16	TGCGCCAGCAGCTTGGGTAGCGGGGGGGCCAGGAGTGAGCAGTTCTTC	CASSLGSGGARSEQFF
NA	TRBJ1-1	TRBV7-9	NA	15	TGTGCCAGCAGCACCCAGGGACAACAGAACACTGAAGCTTTCTTT	CASSTQGQQNTEAFF
NA	TRBJ2-7	TRBV9	TRBD1	14	TGTGCCAGCAGCGCCGGACAGGGGCAGTACGAGCAGTACTTC	CASSAGQGQYEQYF
NA	TRBJ2-7	TRBV27	TRBD2	17	TGTGCCAGCAGTTTGCTATTAGGGACTAGCGGGGGATACGAGCAGTACTTC	CASSLLLGTSGGYEQYF
NA	TRBJ1-1	TRBV11-1	NA	15	TGTGCCAGCAGCTTAGGATCGGGTCGCCCTTCCCAAGCTTTCTTT	CASSLGSGRPSQAFF
NA	TRBJ1-6	TRBV9	TRBD1	13	TGTGCCAGCAGCGCGACAGGGATGACCCCCCTCCACTTT	CASSATGMTPLHF
NA	TRBJ2-1	TRBV6-6	TRBD1	15	TGTGCCAGCAGGCAGGGACAGCCGTCTCACAATGAGCAGTTCTTC	CASRQGQPSHNEQFF
NA	TRBJ1-2	TRBV6-5	NA	15	TGTGCCAGCAGTTCCTCATGGACAGCGGTAGTGGGCTACACCTTC	CASSSSWTAVVGYTF
NA	TRBJ2-7	TRBV7-2	TRBD1	15	TGTGCCAGCAGCTTCGGGACAGGGGCTACCTACGAGCAGTACTTC	CASSFGTGATYEQYF
few	TRBJ2-3	TRBV4-2	NA	17	TGTGCCAGCAGCCGCTTGACGGTCTCCCTTAGCACAGATACGCAGTATTTT	CASSRLTVSLSTDTQYF
NA	TRBJ1-1	TRBV29-1	NA	13	TGCAGCGTTTCATCGGGGGTCCGCACTGAAGCTTTCTTT	CSVSSGVRTEAFF
NA	TRBJ1-6	TRBV5-1	TRBD1	16	TGCGCCAGCAGCCCAACGGTGGGACAGGCCGAATCACCCCTCCACTTT	CASSPTVGQAESPLHF
NA	TRBJ1-2	TRBV18	NA	16	TGTGCCAGCTCACGCGAACAGGTCCAGGGAGGCTATGGCTACACCTTC	CASSREQVQGGYGYTF
NA	TRBJ1-2	TRBV5-1	NA	12	TGCGCCAGCAGCTCCTCCAACTATGGCTACACCTTC	CASSSSNYGYTF
once	TRBJ1-6	TRBV19	NA	18	TGTGCCAGTAGAGGCACAGCCGAAGCGGGGGTTTATAATTCACCCCTCCACTTT	CASRGTAEAGVYNSPLHF
NA	TRBJ1-2	TRBV9	NA	14	TGTGCCAGCAGCGTAGAGGGGCTCGGTTATGGCTACACCTTC	CASSVEGLGYGYTF
NA	TRBJ1-2	TRBV5-1	TRBD1	14	TGCGCCAGCAGCCCGGACAGGGGGATCGGTGGCTACACCTTC	CASSPDRGIGGYTF
NA	TRBJ1-2	TRBV6-5	NA	15	TGTGCCAGCAGTTACGTTCGGGGGCTAACTTATGGCTACACCTTC	CASSYVRGLTYGYTF
NA	TRBJ1-1	TRBV10-3	NA	14	TGTGCCATCAATACAGGACGGGAGAACACTGAAGCTTTCTTT	CAINTGRENTEAFF
NA	TRBJ2-5	TRBV25-1	NA	16	TGTGCCAGCAGTGAAAACCTCGAGGGTGGGTTAAAGACCCAGTACTTC	CASSENLEGGLKTQYF
NA	TRBJ2-2	TRBV21-1	NA	13	TGTGCCAGCAGCAATAATAACACCGGGGAGCTGTTTTTT	CASSNNNTGELFF
NA	TRBJ1-2	TRBV11-3	TRBD1	15	TGTGCCAGCAGCCGCGGGGGGACAGGGTTCTATGGCTACACCTTC	CASSRGGTGFYGYTF
NA	TRBJ2-6	TRBV5-1	TRBD2	19	TGCGCCAGCAGCTACTACCGGAGCGGGGGGGCCGTTGGGGCCAACGTCCTGACTTTC	CASSYYRSGGAVGANVLTF
NA	TRBJ1-5	TRBV5-1	TRBD1	15	TGCGCCAGCAGCTCGACAGGGGGAAGCAATCAGCCCCAGCATTTT	CASSSTGGSNQPQHF
NA	TRBJ2-2	TRBV5-1	NA	15	TGCGCCAGCAGCTTGGGCCCCGGGGGTTCCGGGGAGCTGTTTTTT	CASSLGPGGSGELFF
NA	TRBJ2-3	TRBV11-3	NA	16	TGTGCCAGCAGCTTAGTGACGGGACCAAGCACAGATACGCAGTATTTT	CASSLVTGPSTDTQYF
once	TRBJ2-1	TRBV30	NA	14	TGTGCCTGGAGTGTTGGCGCCCCCTACAATGAGCAGTTCTTC	CAWSVGAPYNEQFF
NA	TRBJ1-5	TRBV19	NA	16	TGTGCCAGTAGTATGGGCAGTTCGACGGGCAATCAGCCCCAGCATTTT	CASSMGSSTGNQPQHF
NA	TRBJ2-5	TRBV5-1	NA	16	TGCGCCAGCAGCCAGGTCGCCCGGGTGGGACAAGAGACCCAGTACTTC	CASSQVARVGQETQYF
once	TRBJ1-1	TRBV5-6	TRBD1	14	TGTGCCAGCACCCGAAACAGGGGAAACACTGAAGCTTTCTTT	CASTRNRGNTEAFF
NA	TRBJ1-6	TRBV9	NA	13	TGTGCCAGCAGCGACCTAAAGGAGTCACCCCTCCACTTT	CASSDLKESPLHF
NA	TRBJ1-5	TRBV6-5	NA	13	TGTGCCAGCAGTCGACAAGTCAATCAGCCCCAGCATTTT	CASSRQVNQPQHF
NA	TRBJ1-2	TRBV5-1	TRBD1	17	TGCGCCAGCAGCCCCGGTTCGAAGGACAGGGGTTCGTGGGGCTACACCTTC	CASSPGSKDRGSWGYTF
NA	TRBJ2-3	TRBV6-1	TRBD2	12	TGTGCCAGCAGTGAATGGACTAGTACGCAGTATTTT	CASSEWTSTQYF
NA	TRBJ1-6	TRBV2	NA	13	TGTGCCAGCACTACCGAGGGGAATTCACCCCTCCACTTT	CASTTEGNSPLHF
NA	TRBJ1-5	TRBV9	TRBD1	15	TGTGCCAGCAGCCCAGGGGGGTATAGCAATCAGCCCCAGCATTTT	CASSPGGYSNQPQHF
NA	TRBJ1-2	TRBV9	TRBD1	16	TGTGCCAGCAGCGCTAACGGACAGGGCCGAAACTATGGCTACACCTTC	CASSANGQGRNYGYTF
NA	TRBJ2-1	TRBV30	NA	15	TGTGCCTGGAGTGGTTTTGGGATTCGGGCCAATGAGCAGTTCTTC	CAWSGFGIRANEQFF
NA	TRBJ1-4	TRBV5-4	NA	13	TGTGCCAGCAGCTTGGAAAACGGGCGGCGGCTGTTTTTT	CASSLENGRRLFF
NA	TRBJ1-2	TRBV7-9	NA	18	TGTGCCAGCAGCCCCAGATCCGGGACGGCATCCTCTAACTATGGCTACACCTTC	CASSPRSGTASSNYGYTF
NA	TRBJ1-3	TRBV5-5	NA	15	TGTGCCAGCAGCGAGGGGACCTACTCTGGAAACACCATATATTTT	CASSEGTYSGNTIYF
NA	TRBJ2-3	TRBV5-1	NA	13	TGCGCCAGCTTCCTTACGGGCCAAGATACGCAGTATTTT	CASFLTGQDTQYF
NA	TRBJ1-6	TRBV5-1	NA	13	TGCGCCAGCAGCCCTTCGGGGAATTCACCCCTCCACTTT	CASSPSGNSPLHF
NA	TRBJ2-3	TRBV5-1	NA	15	TGCGCCAGCAGCTTGGCCAGGCAGGGCACAGATACGCAGTATTTT	CASSLARQGTDTQYF
NA	TRBJ1-1	TRBV5-5	TRBD1	15	TGTGCCAGCAGCCTCCTCTCAGGGGGTGCCACTGAAGCTTTCTTT	CASSLLSGGATEAFF
NA	TRBJ1-1	TRBV7-9	NA	17	TGTGCCAGCAGCCAGAGTAGGAGTGGCAGTTCAGACACTGAAGCTTTCTTT	CASSQSRSGSSDTEAFF
NA	TRBJ1-3	TRBV4-2	NA	18	TGTGCCAGCAGCCAAGATGCCGGGGGTTATAGCTCTGGAAACACCATATATTTT	CASSQDAGGYSSGNTIYF
NA	TRBJ1-2	TRBV20-1	NA	11	TGCAGTGCAGAGGGAAACTATGGCTACACCTTC	CSAEGNYGYTF
NA	TRBJ2-1	TRBV10-3	TRBD2	17	TGTGCCATCAGTGAGTCTGCTAGCGGGGGAGCAAACCATGAGCAGTTCTTC	CAISESASGGANHEQFF
NA	TRBJ1-2	TRBV27	NA	17	TGTGCCAGCAGTTTATCGGCCCTTCGGACAGCTAACTATGGCTACACCTTC	CASSLSALRTANYGYTF
NA	TRBJ2-7	TRBV6-5	TRBD2	14	TGTGCCAGCAGTATAACTAGCGGGGGCTACGAGCAGTACTTC	CASSITSGGYEQYF
NA	TRBJ2-5	TRBV7-2	TRBD2	15	TGTGCCAGCAGCTCTGGACTAGCGGGGGTAGAGACCCAGTACTTC	CASSSGLAGVETQYF
NA	TRBJ2-1	TRBV12-5	NA	13	TGTGCTAGTGGTTTGGTAGACTACAATGAGCAGTTCTTC	CASGLVDYNEQFF
NA	TRBJ2-2	TRBV5-1	TRBD1	14	TGCGCCAGCAGCCCACAGGGGGTTGGCGGGGAGCTGTTTTTT	CASSPQGVGGELFF